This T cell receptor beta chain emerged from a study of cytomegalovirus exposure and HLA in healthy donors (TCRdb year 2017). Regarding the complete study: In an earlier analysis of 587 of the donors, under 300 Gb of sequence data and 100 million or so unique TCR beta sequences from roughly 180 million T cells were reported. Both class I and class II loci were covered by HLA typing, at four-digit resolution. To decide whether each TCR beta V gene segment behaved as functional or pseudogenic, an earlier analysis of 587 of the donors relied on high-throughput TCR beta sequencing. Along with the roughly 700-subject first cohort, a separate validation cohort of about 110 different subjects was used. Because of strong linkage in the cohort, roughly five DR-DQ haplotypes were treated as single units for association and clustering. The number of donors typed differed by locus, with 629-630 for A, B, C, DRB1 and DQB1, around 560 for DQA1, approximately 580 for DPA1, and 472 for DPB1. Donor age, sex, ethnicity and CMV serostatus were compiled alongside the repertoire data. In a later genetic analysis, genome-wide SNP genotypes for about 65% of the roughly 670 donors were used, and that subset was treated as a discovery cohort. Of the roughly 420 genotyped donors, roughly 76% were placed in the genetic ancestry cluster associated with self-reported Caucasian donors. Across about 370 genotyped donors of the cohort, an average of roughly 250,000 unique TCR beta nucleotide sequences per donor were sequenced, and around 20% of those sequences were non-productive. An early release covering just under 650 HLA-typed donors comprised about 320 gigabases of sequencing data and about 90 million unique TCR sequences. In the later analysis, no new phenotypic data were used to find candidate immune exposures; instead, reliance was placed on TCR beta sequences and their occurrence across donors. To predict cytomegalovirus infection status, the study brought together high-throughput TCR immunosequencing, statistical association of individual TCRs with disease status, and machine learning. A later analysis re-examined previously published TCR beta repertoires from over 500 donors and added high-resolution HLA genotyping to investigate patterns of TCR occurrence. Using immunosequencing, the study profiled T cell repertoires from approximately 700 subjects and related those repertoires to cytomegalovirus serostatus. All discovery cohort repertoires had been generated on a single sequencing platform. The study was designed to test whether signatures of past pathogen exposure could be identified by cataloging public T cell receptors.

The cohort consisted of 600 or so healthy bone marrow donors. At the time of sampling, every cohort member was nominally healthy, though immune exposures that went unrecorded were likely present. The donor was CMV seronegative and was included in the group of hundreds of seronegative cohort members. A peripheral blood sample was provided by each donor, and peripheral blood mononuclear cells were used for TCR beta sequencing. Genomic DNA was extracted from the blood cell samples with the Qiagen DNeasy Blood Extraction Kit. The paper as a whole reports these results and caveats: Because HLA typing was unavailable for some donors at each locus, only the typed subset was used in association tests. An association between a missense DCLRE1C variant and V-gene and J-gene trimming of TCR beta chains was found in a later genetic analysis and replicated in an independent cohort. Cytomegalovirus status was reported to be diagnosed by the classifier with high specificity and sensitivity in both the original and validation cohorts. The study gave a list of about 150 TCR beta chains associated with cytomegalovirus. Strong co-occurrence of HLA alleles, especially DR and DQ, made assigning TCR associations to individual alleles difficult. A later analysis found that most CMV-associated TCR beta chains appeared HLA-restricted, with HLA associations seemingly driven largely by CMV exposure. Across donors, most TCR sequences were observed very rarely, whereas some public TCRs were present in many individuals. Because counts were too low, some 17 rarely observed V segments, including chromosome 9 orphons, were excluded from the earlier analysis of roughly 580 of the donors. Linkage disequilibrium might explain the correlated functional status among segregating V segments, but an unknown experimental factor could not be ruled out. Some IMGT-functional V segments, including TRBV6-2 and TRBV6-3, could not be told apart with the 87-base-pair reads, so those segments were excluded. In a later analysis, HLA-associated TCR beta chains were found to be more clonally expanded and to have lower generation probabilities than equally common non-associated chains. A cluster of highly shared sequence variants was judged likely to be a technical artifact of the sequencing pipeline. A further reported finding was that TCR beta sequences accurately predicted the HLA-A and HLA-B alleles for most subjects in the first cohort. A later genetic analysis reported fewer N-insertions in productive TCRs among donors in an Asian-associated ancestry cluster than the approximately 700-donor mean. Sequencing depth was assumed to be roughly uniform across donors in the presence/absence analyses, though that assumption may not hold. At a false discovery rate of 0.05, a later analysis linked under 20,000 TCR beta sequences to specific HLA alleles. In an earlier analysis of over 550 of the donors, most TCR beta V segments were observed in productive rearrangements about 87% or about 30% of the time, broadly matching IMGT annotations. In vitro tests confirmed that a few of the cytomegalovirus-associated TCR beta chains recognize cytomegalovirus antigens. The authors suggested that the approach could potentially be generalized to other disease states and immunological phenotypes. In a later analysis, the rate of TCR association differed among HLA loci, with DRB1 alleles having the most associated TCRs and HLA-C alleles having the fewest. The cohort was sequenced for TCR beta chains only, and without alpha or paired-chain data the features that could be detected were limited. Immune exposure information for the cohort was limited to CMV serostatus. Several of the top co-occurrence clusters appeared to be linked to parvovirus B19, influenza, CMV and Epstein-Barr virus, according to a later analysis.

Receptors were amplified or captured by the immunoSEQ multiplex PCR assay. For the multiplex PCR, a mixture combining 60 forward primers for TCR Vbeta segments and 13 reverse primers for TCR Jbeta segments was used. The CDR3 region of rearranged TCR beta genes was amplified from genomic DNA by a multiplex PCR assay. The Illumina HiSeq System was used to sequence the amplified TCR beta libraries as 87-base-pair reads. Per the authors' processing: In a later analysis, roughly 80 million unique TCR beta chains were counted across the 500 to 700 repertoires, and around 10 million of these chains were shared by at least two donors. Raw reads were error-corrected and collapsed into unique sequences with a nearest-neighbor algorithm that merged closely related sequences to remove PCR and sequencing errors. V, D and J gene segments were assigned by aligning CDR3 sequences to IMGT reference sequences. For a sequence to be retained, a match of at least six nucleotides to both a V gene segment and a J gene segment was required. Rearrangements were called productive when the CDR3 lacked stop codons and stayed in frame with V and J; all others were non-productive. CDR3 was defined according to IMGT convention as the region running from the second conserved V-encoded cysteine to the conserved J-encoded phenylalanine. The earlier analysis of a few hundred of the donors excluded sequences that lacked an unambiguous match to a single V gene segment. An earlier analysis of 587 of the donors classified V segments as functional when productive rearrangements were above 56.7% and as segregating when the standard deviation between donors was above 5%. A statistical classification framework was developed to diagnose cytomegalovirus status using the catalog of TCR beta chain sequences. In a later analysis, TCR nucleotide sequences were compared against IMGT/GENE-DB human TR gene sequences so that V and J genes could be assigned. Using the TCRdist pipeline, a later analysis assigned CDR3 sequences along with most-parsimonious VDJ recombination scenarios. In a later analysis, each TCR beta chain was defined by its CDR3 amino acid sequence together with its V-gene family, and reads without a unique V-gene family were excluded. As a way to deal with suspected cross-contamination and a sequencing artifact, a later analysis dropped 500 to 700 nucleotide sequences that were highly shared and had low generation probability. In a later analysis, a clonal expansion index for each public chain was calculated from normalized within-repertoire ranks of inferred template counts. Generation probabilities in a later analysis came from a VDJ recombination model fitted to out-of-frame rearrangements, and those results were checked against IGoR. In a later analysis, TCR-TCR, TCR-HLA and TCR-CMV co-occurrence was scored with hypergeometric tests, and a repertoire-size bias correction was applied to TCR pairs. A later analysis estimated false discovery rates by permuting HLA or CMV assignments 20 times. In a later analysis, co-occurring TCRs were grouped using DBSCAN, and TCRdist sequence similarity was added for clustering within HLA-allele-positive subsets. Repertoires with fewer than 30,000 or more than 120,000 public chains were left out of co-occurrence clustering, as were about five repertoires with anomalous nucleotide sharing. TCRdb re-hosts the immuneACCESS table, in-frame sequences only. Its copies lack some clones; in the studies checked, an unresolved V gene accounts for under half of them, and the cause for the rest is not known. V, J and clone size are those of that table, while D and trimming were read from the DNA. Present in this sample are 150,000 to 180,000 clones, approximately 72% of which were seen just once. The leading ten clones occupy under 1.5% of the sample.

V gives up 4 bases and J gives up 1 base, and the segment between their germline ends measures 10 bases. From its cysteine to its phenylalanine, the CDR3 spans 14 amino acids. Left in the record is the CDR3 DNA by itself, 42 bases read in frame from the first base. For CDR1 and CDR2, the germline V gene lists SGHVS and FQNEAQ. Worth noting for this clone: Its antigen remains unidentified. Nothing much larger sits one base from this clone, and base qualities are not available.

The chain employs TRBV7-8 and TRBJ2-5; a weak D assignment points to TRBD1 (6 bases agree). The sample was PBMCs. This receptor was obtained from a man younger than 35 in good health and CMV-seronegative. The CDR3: CASSWPDSQETQYF. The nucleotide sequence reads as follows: TGTGCCAGCAGCTGGCCGGACAGCCAAGAGACCCAGTACTTC.